The 27 T cell receptor beta chains listed next were all sequenced from one sample in a study of T cells in women clearing cervical HPV infection. Sequencing was performed with immunoSEQ multiplex PCR; in TCRdb, only in-frame clones are kept and a portion is missing. The listing records 42,000 or so clones. Sequencing used blood buffy coat. These receptors all stem from a woman aged 18-70 years with a cervical HPV16 infection that either progressed to CIN3+ or cleared (not recorded which).

With respect to this clone: Read data end 3 residues before the CDR3 end; the end is taken from the germline J gene. V usage is TRBV2 and J usage is TRBJ2-5, with TRBD2 identical over 9 bases. V shed 7 bases, J shed 5 bases, and the junction held 5 bases outside the gene matches. Germline CDR1 is SNHLY and CDR2 is FYNNEI. The length of the CDR3 is 13 residues. Incomplete CDR3 DNA: TGTGCCAGCATGGCTAGCGGGGTTGAGACC. Translation gives CASMASGVET. From start to end, the CDR3 is CASMASGVETQYF.

The chain's CDR3 is CASSTTGYAGELFF. CDR3 bases read: TGTGCCAGCAGTACGACAGGGTACGCCGGGGAG. The chain links TRBV2 to TRBJ2-2, with TRBD1 matching over 7 bases. Coverage ceases 3 residues before the CDR3 finishes, and the germline J gene fills in the end. The germline CDR1 and CDR2 sequences are SNHLY and FYNNEI. The CDR3 covers 14 residues. With 5 bases clipped from V and 6 bases from J, the junction kept 6 bases outside the gene matches. Drawing the rest from reference TRBV2 and TRBJ2-2, the complete variable domain is EPEVTQTPSHQVTQMGQEVILRCVPISNHLYFYWYRQILGQKVEFLVSFYNNEISEKSEIFDDQFSVERPDGSNFTLKIRSTKLEDSAMYFCASSTTGYAGELFFGEGSRLTVL.

As concerns this clone: The read comes to an end 3 residues before the CDR3 does, leaving the germline J gene to fill in the end. The chain recombines TRBV7-7 with TRBJ2-5; 12 bases match TRBD1. The CDR3 runs 14 residues. The germline V gene has CDR1 SSHAT and CDR2 FNYEAQ (reference sequence). The CDR3 here is CASARDRGLETQYF. CDR3 DNA, as far as it was read: TGTGCTAGCGCCAGGGACAGGGGGCTCGAGACC.

A word on this clone: The read ends 3 residues shy of where the CDR3 ends; the end is completed using the germline J gene. V is TRBV2 and J is TRBJ2-5, with 7 bases matching TRBD1. The CDR3 is made up of 13 amino acids. After removal of 5 bases from V and 1 base from J, the junction contained 1 base not matched to a gene. CDR1 and CDR2 from the germline V gene are SNHLY and FYNNEI. Incomplete CDR3 DNA: TGTGCCAGCAGTCGGGACAGCCAAGAGACC. Its protein is CASSRDSQET. The whole CDR3 region reads CASSRDSQETQYF. The full variable domain, with the rest looked up from reference TRBV2 and TRBJ2-5, is EPEVTQTPSHQVTQMGQEVILRCVPISNHLYFYWYRQILGQKVEFLVSFYNNEISEKSEIFDDQFSVERPDGSNFTLKIRSTKLEDSAMYFCASSRDSQETQYFGPGTRLLVL.

A note on this clone: The read terminates 3 residues before the CDR3 end, so the remaining end is supplied by the germline J gene. The chain links TRBV20-1 to TRBJ2-1; 11 nucleotides align to TRBD2. Germline V gene lookup returns CDR1 DFQATT and CDR2 SNEGSKA (reference sequence). V dropped 0 bases and J dropped 6; count of bases not matched to a gene: 7. The CDR3 totals 16 residues. The sequenced CDR3 bases are TGCAGTGCTAGAGACCCGGGACTAGCGGCGTCCAATGAG. This gives the protein CSARDPGLAASNE. The whole CDR3 is CSARDPGLAASNEQFF.

Turning to this clone: The CDR3 end lies 3 residues beyond the end of the read and is filled in from the germline J gene. The V gene is TRBV5-4, the J gene TRBJ2-7, with TRBD1 matching 9 bases. Germline V gene data show CDR1 as SGHNT and CDR2 as YYREEE (reference sequence). V shed 5 bases, J shed 5 bases, and the junction held 8 bases outside the gene matches. CDR3 length equals 14 residues. The CDR3 protein is CASSFGTGSNEQYF. The covered CDR3 bases are TGTGCCAGCAGTTTTGGGACAGGGTCAAACGAG.

To note about this clone: The sequence runs out 3 residues before the end of the CDR3; the remainder is reconstructed from the germline J gene. V and J are TRBV29-1 and TRBJ1-1; D not certain. CDR1 and CDR2 from the germline V gene are SQVTM and ANQGSEA. The CDR3 is 14 residues long. The germline V and J ends were trimmed by 4 bases and 0 bases, with 12 bases remaining between them. CDR3 amino acids: CSVVGQLLNTEAFF. Partial CDR3 DNA: TGCAGCGTTGTTGGGCAGTTATTGAACACTGAA.

As concerns this clone: The CDR3 is cut off 3 residues early in the read; its end comes from the germline J gene. V gene TRBV7-9 combines with J gene TRBJ2-1; 7 bases align to TRBD1. The junction had 4 bases not matched to a gene; V was cut back by 4 bases and J by 1 base. CDR3 length: 15 amino acids. Germline V lookup: CDR1 SEHNR, CDR2 FQNEAQ (reference sequence). This CDR3 reads CASSSTGQSYNEQFF. The sequenced part of the CDR3 DNA is TGTGCCAGCAGCTCAACGGGACAGTCCTACAATGAG.

Notes on this clone: The sequenced fragment ends 3 residues before the CDR3 boundary, so the rest is inferred from the germline J gene. J is TRBJ1-2 and V is TRBV12-3 or TRBV12-4; a possible D gene is TRBD1 (5 bases). V was pared by 4 bases and J by 1 base, with 16 bases between. The CDR3 covers 16 residues. CDR3 bases read: TGTGCCAGCAGTTCCAACCCCAGGGTCGATAACTATGGC. Its protein is CASSSNPRVDNYG. In full, the CDR3 is CASSSNPRVDNYGYTF.

On this clone itself: The read gets to within 3 residues of the CDR3 end, and the germline J gene fills in the rest. V gene TRBV19 combines with J gene TRBJ2-7; 8 bases fit TRBD1. The V segment lost 3 bases and the J segment 4 bases; nucleotides outside the gene matches: 11. The germline CDR1 and CDR2 sequences are LNHDA and SQIVND (reference sequence). The CDR3 has 16 residues. The part of the CDR3 DNA that was read is TGTGCCAGTAGTATCCCCGGACAGGGTAGTAAGTACGAG. This translates into CASSIPGQGSKYE. The whole CDR3 protein is CASSIPGQGSKYEQYF.

The chain's CDR3 is CASSFPKPGAGANVLTF. The CDR3 DNA, read in part, is TGTGCCAGCAGTTTCCCAAAGCCTGGGGCCGGGGCCAACGTC. The chain is built from TRBV2 and TRBJ2-6; a weak D match, TRBD1 (5 bases). The missing CDR3 end, 3 residues past where the read stops, is filled in from the germline J gene. CDR3 length: 17 residues. From germline, CDR1 is SNHLY and CDR2 FYNNEI. V was cut by 5 bases and J by 4 bases, with 18 bases left in between.

With respect to this clone: The sequence runs out 3 residues before the end of the CDR3; the remainder is reconstructed from the germline J gene. The chain has TRBV2 and TRBJ2-2; D unresolved. The germline V and J ends were trimmed by 2 bases and 2 bases, with 6 bases remaining between them. Germline lookup yields CDR1 SNHLY and CDR2 FYNNEI. CDR3 size: 14 residues. This CDR3 is CASSEQANTGELFF. The CDR3 bases that were read are TGTGCCAGCAGTGAACAGGCCAACACCGGGGAG.

As for this clone: The DNA ends 3 residues before the CDR3 does, and the rest of the CDR3 is filled in from the germline J gene. The chain carries TRBV24-1 and TRBJ2-5, with 12 bases aligning to TRBD2. This CDR3 spans 16 amino acids. Trimming removed 4 bases from V and 4 bases from J; junction bases left unmatched: 6. CDR1 and CDR2 from the germline V gene are KGHDR and SFDVKD. Incomplete CDR3 DNA: TGTGCCACCAGTGACTCTAGCGGGGGGGATTTAGAGACC. Translation: CATSDSSGGDLET. The entire CDR3 protein is CATSDSSGGDLETQYF.

As concerns this clone: The read halts 3 residues ahead of the CDR3 end, with the missing end drawn from the germline J gene. The chain has TRBV10-2 and TRBJ2-7; TRBD1 is a possible D gene (5 bases). There are 13 residues in the CDR3. Germline CDR1 is WSHSY and CDR2 is SAAADI. Between the trimmed V and J ends, which lost 6 bases and 0 bases, there was a span of 9 bases. CDR3 DNA (partial): TGCGCCAGCAGGCCGGACACCTCCTACGAG. Its protein is CASRPDTSYE. The whole CDR3 region reads CASRPDTSYEQYF.

A word on this clone: The sequence runs out 3 residues before the end of the CDR3; the remainder is reconstructed from the germline J gene. The rearrangement links TRBV4-2 to TRBJ2-5; D might be TRBD2 (7 bases). Trimming shortened V by 3 bases and J by 4 bases, and 24 bases separated the two germline ends. The CDR3 extends over 18 amino acids. The germline gives CDR1 LGHNA, CDR2 YNFKEQ. This chain's CDR3 is CASSQPLAGATGGETQYF. CDR3 DNA (partial): TGTGCCAGCAGCCAGCCCCTGGCGGGGGCGACCGGGGGAGAGACC.

A remark on this clone: The read ends 3 residues early relative to the CDR3; the germline J gene fills the gap. This sequence joins TRBV20-1 and TRBJ1-1, with D perhaps TRBD1 (5 bases). Germline loops: CDR1 DFQATT, CDR2 SNEGSKA (reference sequence). The CDR3 runs 13 residues. V shed 2 bases and J shed 2 bases, with 9 bases lying between them. The CDR3 loop reads CSARPGLNTEAFF. The sequenced part of the CDR3 DNA is TGCAGTGCTAGACCGGGACTTAACACTGAA.

Points on this clone: The CDR3 is cut off 3 residues early in the read; its end comes from the germline J gene. J is TRBJ1-1 and V is TRBV5-1; 9 bases align to TRBD1. The V segment lost 4 bases and the J segment 0 bases; nucleotides outside the gene matches: 13. Germline-derived CDR1 and CDR2 are SGHRS and YFSETQ. The CDR3 is 18 amino acids. The CDR3: CASSAADRGSFMNTEAFF. The sequenced part of the CDR3 DNA is TGCGCCAGCAGCGCGGCCGACAGGGGGTCTTTTATGAACACTGAA.

About this clone itself: The read comes to an end 3 residues before the CDR3 does, leaving the germline J gene to fill in the end. The V call is TRBV12-3 or TRBV12-4, the J call TRBJ1-6; 7 positions agree with TRBD1. This CDR3 is 13 amino acids long. Trimming removed 3 bases from V and 10 bases from J; junction bases left unmatched: 3. The CDR3: CASSLVQGSPLHF. CDR3 bases read: TGTGCCAGCAGTTTGGTACAGGGGTCACCC.

Turning to this clone: Relative to the germline gene, one junction end is altered; a read error may explain this. The observed sequence ends 3 residues before the CDR3 terminus, with the missing tail filled in from the germline J gene. The gene calls are TRBV7-8 and TRBJ2-1; 12 bases line up with TRBD2. The germline V gene has CDR1 SGHVS and CDR2 FQNEAQ. The CDR3 sequence is 15 residues long. The part of the CDR3 DNA that was read is TGTGCCAGCAGCCTAGCGGGGGGGCTCCACAATGAG. Translated: CASSLAGGLHNE. The whole CDR3 sequence is CASSLAGGLHNEQFF. The full variable domain, in which reference TRBV7-8 and TRBJ2-1 provide the parts outside the CDR3, is GAGVSQSPRYKVAKRGQDVALRCDPISGHVSLFWYQQALGQGPEFLTYFQNEAQLDKSGLPSDRFFAERPEGSVSTLKIQRTQQEDSAVYLCASSLAGGLHNEQFFGPGTRLTVL.

Note on this clone: The read terminates 3 residues ahead of where the CDR3 ends, so the germline J gene completes it. The rearrangement uses TRBV29-1 and TRBJ1-5; tentatively, D is TRBD1 (5 bases). Per germline, CDR1 SQVTM and CDR2 ANQGSEA. With 3 bases removed from V and 2 bases from J, the gap between germline ends came to 8 bases. The CDR3 is 13 residues long. The DNA read from the CDR3 is TGCAGCGTTGATACGGGGGGCAATCAGCCC. Amino acid sequence: CSVDTGGNQP. In full, the CDR3 is CSVDTGGNQPQHF. Full variable domain (outside the CDR3, taken from reference TRBV29-1 and TRBJ1-5): SAVISQKPSRDICQRGTSLTIQCQVDSQVTMMFWYRQQPGQSLTLIATANQGSEATYESGFVIDKFPISRPNLTFSTLTVSNMSPEDSSIYLCSVDTGGNQPQHFGDGTRLSIL.

As regards this clone: The read comes to an end 3 residues before the CDR3 does, leaving the germline J gene to fill in the end. This chain connects TRBV4-2 to TRBJ2-7; TRBD1 agrees at 9 bases. Unmatched junction bases numbered 21, after V lost 4 bases and J lost 2 bases. The CDR3 extends over 20 amino acids. Per germline, CDR1 LGHNA and CDR2 YNFKEQ. This chain's CDR3 is CASSRNPGGQGNPSAYEQYF. CDR3 DNA, as far as it was read: TGTGCCAGCAGCCGAAATCCAGGGGGACAGGGTAATCCTTCGGCCTACGAG.

With regard to this clone: Read data end 3 residues before the CDR3 end; the end is taken from the germline J gene. V gene TRBV20-1 combines with J gene TRBJ1-2; D might be TRBD1 (5 bases). Looked up from germline, CDR1 is DFQATT and CDR2 is SNEGSKA (reference sequence). This CDR3 contains 13 residues. V lost 1 base, J lost 7 bases, and 13 bases lay in between. The CDR3 loop is CSARAQGSAGYTF. The part of the CDR3 DNA that was read is TGCAGTGCTAGAGCTCAGGGATCGGCTGGC.

As to this clone: Read coverage stops 3 residues before the CDR3 terminus; the germline J gene supplies the remainder. The J gene is TRBJ1-2, the V gene TRBV20-1; a possible D gene is TRBD1 (6 bases). CDR3 length: 14 amino acids. Looked up from germline, CDR1 is DFQATT and CDR2 is SNEGSKA (reference sequence). The germline V and J ends were trimmed by 6 bases and 4 bases, with 18 bases remaining between them. The chain's CDR3 is CSALRQEGVYGYTF. The part of the CDR3 DNA that was read is TGCAGTGCACTAAGACAGGAAGGCGTCTATGGC.

Concerning this clone: The read terminates 3 residues ahead of where the CDR3 ends, so the germline J gene completes it. The chain recombines TRBV7-6 with TRBJ2-1; 9 bases are shared with TRBD2. Germline lookup yields CDR1 SGHVS and CDR2 FNYEAQ. V lost 4 bases, J lost 8 bases, and 12 bases stayed unmatched. The CDR3 extends over 16 amino acids. The part of the CDR3 DNA that was read is TGTGCCAGCAGCTGGGGGGAACTAGCGGGTTCCCATGAG. It is translated as CASSWGELAGSHE. The full CDR3 is CASSWGELAGSHEQFF.

For this clone: The read halts 3 residues ahead of the CDR3 end, with the missing end drawn from the germline J gene. The genes are TRBV2 and TRBJ2-5; no reliable D call. The germline gives CDR1 SNHLY, CDR2 FYNNEI. Deletions cut 3 bases from V and 2 bases from J, with 10 bases between. This CDR3 comprises 14 residues. CDR3 DNA (partial): TGTGCCAGCAGTGATAGGGCCTATCAAGAGACC. It translates to CASSDRAYQET. The full-length CDR3 reads as CASSDRAYQETQYF. Full variable domain (outside the CDR3, taken from reference TRBV2 and TRBJ2-5): EPEVTQTPSHQVTQMGQEVILRCVPISNHLYFYWYRQILGQKVEFLVSFYNNEISEKSEIFDDQFSVERPDGSNFTLKIRSTKLEDSAMYFCASSDRAYQETQYFGPGTRLLVL.

A remark on this clone: The read is 3 residues too short to cover the CDR3 end, so that end is filled in from the germline J gene. The chain carries TRBV7-8 and TRBJ2-7; no definite D call. In germline, CDR1 is SGHVS, CDR2 FQNEAQ. The CDR3 has 17 amino acids. V was trimmed by 1 base and J by 0 bases, leaving 16 bases between them. Here the CDR3 reads CASSLVGMQVSSYEQYF. The sequenced CDR3 bases are TGTGCCAGCAGCTTAGTCGGTATGCAGGTTAGCTCCTACGAG. The full variable domain, its missing parts supplied by reference TRBV7-8 and TRBJ2-7, is GAGVSQSPRYKVAKRGQDVALRCDPISGHVSLFWYQQALGQGPEFLTYFQNEAQLDKSGLPSDRFFAERPEGSVSTLKIQRTQQEDSAVYLCASSLVGMQVSSYEQYFGPGTRLTVT.

On this clone itself: The sequenced fragment ends 3 residues before the CDR3 boundary, so the rest is inferred from the germline J gene. This rearrangement joins TRBV19 to TRBJ2-1; 8 bases agree with TRBD1. V lost 5 bases to trimming and J lost 8 bases; unmatched junction nucleotides: 14. This CDR3 is built from 16 residues. CDR1 is LNHDA and CDR2 is SQIVND in the germline V gene (reference sequence). The sequenced part of the CDR3 DNA is TGTGCCAGTAGTCTACAACCTGACAGGGGTGGTGATGAG. It translates to CASSLQPDRGGDE. The whole CDR3 region reads CASSLQPDRGGDEQFF. The whole variable domain, filled in from reference TRBV19 and TRBJ2-1, reads DGGITQSPKYLFRKEGQNVTLSCEQNLNHDAMYWYRQDPGQGLRLIYYSQIVNDFQKGDIAEGYSVSREKKESFPLTVTSAQKNPTAFYLCASSLQPDRGGDEQFFGPGTRLTVL.